Presented here are 25 T cell receptor beta chains from one specimen sequenced in a study of blood T cell repertoires in COVID-19 (TCRdb year 2020). The library was obtained by the immunoSEQ multiplex PCR assay. TCRdb took this table from immuneACCESS and kept in-frame rearrangements with V and J called. Such tables lack part of the clones; where checked against another copy, unresolved V genes explain under half of the gap, and the rest is unexplained. For this sample there are 150,000 to 200,000 clones; just under 90% appear just once. The ten biggest clones cover 3.7% of the sample. The sequencing sample was made of peripheral blood. These receptors were obtained from a man aged 18 to 35 with active or convalescent COVID-19.

J is TRBJ1-4 and V is TRBV30, with no clear D. Between the trimmed V and J ends, which lost 0 bases and 8 bases, there was a span of 13 bases. The CDR3 is 14 amino acids. Looked up from germline, CDR1 is GTSNPN and CDR2 is SVGIG (reference sequence). In DNA, the CDR3 is TGTGCCTGGAGTGTACGCGTCCCCGCGGAAAAACTGTTTTTT. Translation: CAWSVRVPAEKLFF.

The chain combines TRBV5-1 with TRBJ2-5; D uncertain. CDR1 is SGHRS and CDR2 is YFSETQ in the germline V gene. V was pared by 4 bases and J by 4 bases, with 14 bases between. The CDR3 runs to 14 residues. CDR3 protein: CASSRTGSGETQYF. The CDR3 DNA follows: TGCGCCAGCAGCCGAACCGGCTCGGGAGAGACCCAGTACTTC.

The V gene is TRBV18, the J gene TRBJ2-7, with D perhaps TRBD2 (5 bases). Germline CDR1 KGHSH, CDR2 LQKENI. Trimming shortened V by 0 bases and J by 7 bases, and 13 bases separated the two germline ends. This CDR3 is 14 amino acids long. The CDR3 loop reads CASSPPGVAREQYF. Written as DNA, the CDR3 is TGTGCCAGCTCACCACCCGGGGTAGCTCGGGAGCAGTACTTC.

J is TRBJ2-3 and V is TRBV27; possible D gene TRBD1, 6 bases. The germline V and J ends were trimmed by 3 bases and 1 base, with 17 bases remaining between them. CDR1 is MNHEY and CDR2 is SMNVEV in the germline V gene (reference sequence). The CDR3 spans 17 residues. The CDR3 here is CASSFIRGRTGTDTQYF. In DNA form, the CDR3 reads TGTGCCAGCAGTTTTATCAGGGGCAGGACGGGCACAGATACGCAGTATTTT.

The chain carries TRBV7-8 and TRBJ2-7; no definite D call. Germline-derived CDR1 and CDR2 are SGHVS and FQNEAQ. There are 13 residues in the CDR3. The V end lost 6 bases, the J end lost 0 bases, and 9 bases lay between the germline ends. The CDR3 protein is CASRGFDSYEQYF. CDR3 sequence (DNA): TGTGCCAGCAGGGGCTTCGACTCCTACGAGCAGTACTTC.

This clone was detected a few times. This chain connects TRBV11-1 to TRBJ2-1, with 11 bases that match TRBD2. Trimming cost V 1 base and J 4 bases; bases outside gene matches: 3. Germline V lookup: CDR1 SGHAT, CDR2 FQDESV (reference sequence). The CDR3 is made up of 16 amino acids. In DNA, the CDR3 is TGTGCCAGCAGCTTAGTAGGGACTAGCGGATACAATGAGCAGTTCTTC. Its translation is CASSLVGTSGYNEQFF.

The rearrangement links TRBV7-6 to TRBJ2-7, with a weak D call TRBD1 (6 bases). CDR3 length: 12 amino acids. CDR1 is SGHVS, CDR2 FNYEAQ, per germline. Between the trimmed V and J ends, which lost 4 bases and 2 bases, there was a span of 6 bases. In DNA form, the CDR3 reads TGTGCCAGCAGCTCAGGGGCCTACGAGCAGTACTTC. This encodes CASSSGAYEQYF.

The chain joins TRBV29-1 to TRBJ1-3, with a tentative D call TRBD1 (5 bases). Trimming took off 7 bases at V and 0 bases at J, with 10 bases between the two ends. The germline gives CDR1 SQVTM, CDR2 ANQGSEA. This CDR3 contains 13 residues. The CDR3 DNA reads TGCAGCGCCGGGCAGGGCTCTGGAAACACCATATATTTT. This codes for CSAGQGSGNTIYF.

The chain joins TRBV4-2 to TRBJ2-1; TRBD1 aligns across 7 bases. This CDR3 is built from 14 residues. CDR1 is LGHNA, CDR2 YNFKEQ, per germline. The J segment lost 8 bases and the V segment lost 8 bases, leaving 12 bases of the junction unmatched. CDR3 protein: CASRNRGRGDEQFF. The CDR3, as DNA: TGTGCCAGCCGAAACAGGGGCCGGGGAGATGAGCAGTTCTTC.

The rearrangement joins TRBV28 to TRBJ1-6; D might be TRBD1 (5 bases). CDR1 and CDR2 from the germline V gene are MDHEN and SYDVKM. The V end was cut by 2 bases, the J end by 7 bases, with 9 bases between. The CDR3 totals 14 residues. The CDR3: CASSLQGINSPLHF. CDR3 nucleotide sequence: TGTGCCAGCAGTTTACAGGGAATCAATTCACCCCTCCACTTT.

This chain uses TRBV9 with TRBJ2-3, with 10 positions matching TRBD2. V lost 3 bases, J lost 1 base, and 11 bases stayed unmatched. Looked up from germline, CDR1 is SGDLS and CDR2 is YYNGEE. This CDR3 comprises 18 residues. CDR3 in amino acids: CASSASWRAGGRTDTQYF. The CDR3 nucleotides read TGTGCCAGCAGCGCCAGCTGGCGAGCGGGAGGGCGCACAGATACGCAGTATTTT.

This clone came up once. The CDR3 loop reads CASSLGRYIYTF. The CDR3 DNA reads TGTGCCAGCAGCTTGGGGCGGTATATCTACACCTTC. The chain couples TRBV5-6 to TRBJ1-2, with D hard to call. Germline lookup yields CDR1 SGHDT and CDR2 YYEEEE. V was trimmed by 0 bases and J by 10 bases, leaving 10 bases between them. The CDR3 runs 12 residues.

The chain employs TRBV14 and TRBJ1-2, with D possibly being TRBD1 (5 bases). The CDR3 length is 13 residues. Per germline, CDR1 SGHDN and CDR2 FVKESK. Trimming shortened V by 0 bases and J by 4 bases, and 6 bases separated the two germline ends. DNA for the CDR3: TGTGCCAGCAGCCAAGATCAGGGCTATGGCTACACCTTC. It yields the protein CASSQDQGYGYTF. Filled out from reference TRBV14 and TRBJ1-2, the complete variable domain reads EAGVTQFPSHSVIEKGQTVTLRCDPISGHDNLYWYRRVMGKEIKFLLHFVKESKQDESGMPNNRFLAERTGGTYSTLKVQPAELEDSGVYFCASSQDQGYGYTFGSGTRLTVV.

In nucleotides, the CDR3 is TGTGCCAGCAGGTATAGTTCGGGACAGAGCACTGAAGCTTTCTTT. The encoded protein is CASRYSSGQSTEAFF. The chain is built from TRBV7-3 and TRBJ1-1; 7 nucleotides line up with TRBD1. The CDR3 has 15 residues. Germline V gene lookup returns CDR1 SGHTA and CDR2 FQGTGA. The V segment lost 6 bases and the J segment 4 bases; nucleotides outside the gene matches: 11.

The chain combines TRBV7-2 with TRBJ2-7; D perhaps matches TRBD1 (6 bases). Germline V gives CDR1 SGHTA, CDR2 FQGNSA. The V and J ends lost 5 bases and 6 bases respectively, with 14 bases between them. CDR3 length: 13 residues. The DNA of the CDR3 is TGTGCCAGCAGCGCCCGACAGGAGGCCGAGCAGTACGTC. Translation: CASSARQEAEQYV.

This chain connects TRBV2 to TRBJ2-7; 7 positions agree with TRBD1. With 0 bases clipped from V and 3 bases from J, the junction kept 8 bases outside the gene matches. This CDR3 comprises 16 residues. In germline, CDR1 is SNHLY, CDR2 FYNNEI. CDR3 sequence (DNA): TGTGCCAGCAGTGAAGCGCTTCCCGGACAGGTCTACGAGCAGTACTTC. Translation: CASSEALPGQVYEQYF. The variable domain in full, with the rest retrieved from reference TRBV2 and TRBJ2-7, is EPEVTQTPSHQVTQMGQEVILRCVPISNHLYFYWYRQILGQKVEFLVSFYNNEISEKSEIFDDQFSVERPDGSNFTLKIRSTKLEDSAMYFCASSEALPGQVYEQYFGPGTRLTVT.

Here the CDR3 DNA reads TGTGCCAGCAGTACCCGGACAAGCGAAATTCTTTTGGCCAACGTCCTGACTTTC. Translation: CASSTRTSEILLANVLTF. The chain is built from TRBV28 and TRBJ2-6; D might be TRBD1 (5 bases). Germline lookup yields CDR1 MDHEN and CDR2 SYDVKM. The V gene lost 5 bases and the J gene lost 6 bases, with 23 bases spanning the gap. The CDR3 totals 18 residues. The variable domain in full, completed from reference TRBV28 and TRBJ2-6, reads DVKVTQSSRYLVKRTGEKVFLECVQDMDHENMFWYRQDPGLGLRLIYFSYDVKMKEKGDIPEGYSVSREKKERFSLILESASTNQTSMYLCASSTRTSEILLANVLTFGAGSRLTVL.

This CDR3 reads CASSLPTGGGELFF. In nucleotides, the CDR3 is TGTGCCAGCAGCTTGCCGACGGGGGGCGGGGAGCTGTTTTTT. This chain links TRBV11-3 with TRBJ2-2; TRBD2 aligns across 7 bases. Germline V lookup: CDR1 SGHNT, CDR2 YENEEA. The CDR3 has 14 amino acids. V was clipped by 3 bases and J by 7 bases; unmatched bases: 5.

This chain joins TRBV4-1 and TRBJ1-1; 12 bases are a match to TRBD1. Germline CDR1 and CDR2: MGHRA and YSYEKL. V shed 3 bases, J shed 4 bases, and the junction held 6 bases outside the gene matches. The CDR3 has 16 amino acids. The CDR3, as DNA: TGCGCCAGCAGCCATCGGGACAGGGGGCTCGGCACTGAAGCTTTCTTT. Encoded protein: CASSHRDRGLGTEAFF.

The chain combines TRBV10-3 with TRBJ1-1; D is unclear. The germline V gene encodes CDR1 ENHRY and CDR2 SYGVKD. V dropped 3 bases and J dropped 0 bases, with 5 bases sitting between them. The CDR3 is made up of 13 amino acids. The CDR3 DNA is TGTGCCATCAGTGATACAGTGAACACTGAAGCTTTCTTT. This translates into CAISDTVNTEAFF.

This clone was recorded a few times. The chain couples TRBV5-1 to TRBJ1-2, with a possible D match to TRBD1 (6 bases). CDR1 SGHRS and CDR2 YFSETQ come from the germline V gene. Deletions cut 4 bases from V and 5 bases from J, with 18 bases between. This CDR3 is built from 15 residues. CDR3 nucleotide sequence: TGCGCCAGCAGCCTGGGGAGGACAGAGCCTTATGGCTACACCTTC. Amino acid sequence: CASSLGRTEPYGYTF.

The chain joins TRBV5-1 to TRBJ1-2; perhaps TRBD1 as D (6 bases). Germline CDR1 and CDR2: SGHRS and YFSETQ. CDR3 length: 14 amino acids. V lost 4 bases, J lost 3 bases, and 13 bases lay in between. CDR3 sequence: CASSAQGGDYGYTF. CDR3 sequence (DNA): TGCGCCAGCAGCGCACAGGGAGGGGACTATGGCTACACCTTC. The variable domain in full, with the rest retrieved from reference TRBV5-1 and TRBJ1-2, is KAGVTQTPRYLIKTRGQQVTLSCSPISGHRSVSWYQQTPGQGLQFLFEYFSETQRNKGNFPGRFSGRQFSNSRSEMNVSTLELGDSALYLCASSAQGGDYGYTFGSGTRLTVV.

This chain connects TRBV9 to TRBJ1-2; D might be TRBD1 (5 bases). Germline V gene data show CDR1 as SGDLS and CDR2 as YYNGEE. V lost 6 bases and J lost 7, with 16 bases in between. The CDR3 covers 13 residues. The CDR3 loop reads CASMKTRQTGYTF. CDR3 bases: TGTGCCAGCATGAAAACCCGACAGACTGGCTACACCTTC.

The rearrangement links TRBV27 to TRBJ2-7, with 14 bases aligning to TRBD2. Germline CDR1 MNHEY, CDR2 SMNVEV (reference sequence). With V trimmed by 5 bases and J by 6 bases, 3 bases remained unmatched. There are 14 residues in the CDR3. CDR3 in amino acids: CASSLGLAGGEQYF. The CDR3 DNA reads as TGTGCCAGCAGTCTCGGACTAGCGGGAGGCGAGCAGTACTTC.

V and J are TRBV27 and TRBJ1-6, with D possibly TRBD1 on 6 matching bases. V was trimmed by 2 bases and J by 6 bases, leaving 11 bases between them. CDR1 is MNHEY, CDR2 SMNVEV, per germline (reference sequence). CDR3 length: 15 amino acids. The CDR3 coding sequence is TGTGCCAGCAGTTTACACAGGGACATTAATTCACCCCTCCACTTT. Its translation: CASSLHRDINSPLHF.